The 9 T cell receptor beta chains listed next were all sequenced from one sample in a study of identical twins. TCRdb analysed the 5' RACE reads with MiXCR anew, one entry per CDR3 protein. The sample has roughly 250,000 distinct CDR3 sequences, 11% to 15% seen once. The sample comprised memory (CD45RO+) T cells sorted from blood. These receptors came from a woman aged 18-29 years in good health.

This clonotype was picked up a small number of times. This sequence joins TRBV12-3 or TRBV12-4 and TRBJ2-2, with D possibly called TRBD1 or TRBD2 (6 bases each). V was cut by 6 bases and J by 1 base, with 12 bases left in between. This CDR3 region has 15 residues. The CDR3 coding sequence is TGTGCCAGCAGACGGGGGCAGGGGAACACCGGGGAGCTGTTTTTT. Translated, it gives CASRRGQGNTGELFF.

The CDR3, as DNA: TGTGCCAGCAGGCCCCACGCGCGGGGGACACCCCTCCACTTT. As protein: CASRPHARGTPLHF. The rearrangement uses TRBV12-3 or TRBV12-4 and TRBJ1-6; D is perhaps TRBD1 (5 bases). The CDR3 spans 14 residues. V was cut by 6 bases and J by 11 bases, with 17 bases left in between.

This clonotype appeared a few times. J is TRBJ2-7 and V is TRBV20-1; no definite D call. The V end lost 8 bases, the J end lost 2 bases, and 19 bases lay between the germline ends. Germline CDR1 reads DFQATT; CDR2 reads SNEGSKA (reference sequence). The CDR3 covers 14 residues. Here the CDR3 reads CSPSGSPRTYEQYF. CDR3 nucleotides: TGCAGTCCTTCGGGCTCCCCGAGGACCTACGAGCAGTACTTC.

V usage is TRBV6-1 and J usage is TRBJ1-2, with TRBD1 matching over 8 bases. V shed 6 bases, J shed 7 bases, and the junction held 10 bases outside the gene matches. CDR1 is MNHNS and CDR2 is SASEGT in the germline V gene. This CDR3 has 14 amino acids. As DNA, the CDR3 is TGTGCCAGCAGCCGCGCAGGGGGCGCCGGTGGCTACACCTTC. Translated, it gives CASSRAGGAGGYTF.

This chain links TRBV9 with TRBJ2-1; D gene ambiguous. The CDR3 extends over 13 amino acids. From germline, CDR1 is SGDLS and CDR2 YYNGEE. Trimming removed 1 base from V and 9 bases from J, with 11 bases in between. CDR3 coding DNA: TGTGCCAGCAGCGTATACTCAGCTGGTGAGCAGTTCTTC. It specifies CASSVYSAGEQFF.

The chain couples TRBV7-8 to TRBJ1-5, with a weak D call TRBD1 (5 bases). V was trimmed by 3 bases and J by 6 bases, leaving 9 bases between them. The CDR3 consists of 13 residues. Germline loops: CDR1 SGHVS, CDR2 FQNEAQ. CDR3 bases: TGTGCCAGCAGCTTCTGGGGCGGTCAGCCCCAGCATTTT. Its protein is CASSFWGGQPQHF.

The chain is built from TRBV7-9 and TRBJ2-1, with D tentatively TRBD2 (6 bases). The CDR3 loop spans 15 amino acids. V lost 4 bases, J lost 7 bases, and 17 bases lay in between. Germline loops: CDR1 SEHNR, CDR2 FQNEAQ (reference sequence). The CDR3 here is CASSSLRRGGNEQFF. The CDR3 DNA is TGTGCCAGCAGCTCCCTCCGGAGGGGCGGGAATGAGCAGTTCTTC.

This clonotype was picked up a small number of times. The J gene is TRBJ2-2, the V gene TRBV7-2, with D possibly matching TRBD2 (5 bases). This CDR3 spans 15 amino acids. Trimming left V 5 bases short and J 7 bases short, with 17 bases between. Germline V lookup: CDR1 SGHTA, CDR2 FQGNSA. For the CDR3, the DNA is TGTGCCAGCAGCCGAACTAGGCCGCTGGGCGGGGAGCTGTTTTTT. Residues: CASSRTRPLGGELFF.

This clonotype was picked up a small number of times. The chain has TRBV9 and TRBJ2-5; D may be TRBD2 (6 bases). The germline V and J ends were trimmed by 3 bases and 7 bases, with 16 bases remaining between them. Germline CDR1 and CDR2: SGDLS and YYNGEE. This CDR3 has 14 residues. This CDR3 is CASSARGIAGTQYF. CDR3 DNA sequence: TGTGCCAGCAGCGCTCGGGGGATCGCGGGGACCCAGTACTTC. The whole variable domain, remainder taken from reference TRBV9 and TRBJ2-5, is DSGVTQTPKHLITATGQRVTLRCSPRSGDLSVYWYQQSLDQGLQFLIQYYNGEERAKGNILERFSAQQFPDLHSELNLSSLELGDSALYFCASSARGIAGTQYFGPGTRLLVL.